The entry that follows covers one TCR beta chain sequence. The data were taken from a study of blood T cell repertoires in COVID-19. In germline, CDR1 is MNHNY, CDR2 SVGAGI (reference sequence). The J segment lost 3 bases and the V segment lost 7 bases, leaving 13 bases of the junction unmatched. This CDR3 is 17 amino acids long. In the authors' methods: Amplifying reference gene primers gave estimates of nucleated cell counts. The method was immunoSEQ multiplex PCR; TCRdb's version includes in-frame clones alone and lacks a portion of them. V, J and clone size were drawn from that table, and D and trimming were deduced from the DNA. The profile shows approximately 41,000 clones, 89% of them singletons.

This receptor was obtained from a man in his fifties or sixties with active COVID-19. The specimen sequenced was peripheral blood. The rearrangement joins TRBV6-6 to TRBJ1-4, with TRBD1 identical over 8 bases. The CDR3 sequence: CASTPSDRALSNEKLFF. The CDR3 nucleotides read TGTGCCAGCACTCCATCGGACAGGGCGCTTTCTAATGAAAAACTGTTTTTT.